This entry concerns a single T cell receptor beta chain. Germline V gene data show CDR1 as MNHEY and CDR2 as SMNVEV (reference sequence). Trimming left V 3 bases short and J 3 bases short, with 14 bases between. CDR3 length: 15 amino acids. TCRdb's copy holds only in-frame clones and misses some; the assay was immunoSEQ multiplex PCR. The sample lists approximately 2,200,000 clones, under 95% seen once, with under 2% in the top ten. This sample stems from a study of shared clonotypes between healthy human individuals. CD45RO negativity and positive selection for CCR7 defined naive CD8 cells, a population that excluded terminally differentiated effector memory CD45RA+ cells.

Sequenced: naive CD8+ T cells from PBMCs. The V and J genes are TRBV27 and TRBJ1-1; D unresolved. This sequence originates from a man aged 18 to 29 in good health. Some clones in this sample may be carry-over from other donors' samples. CDR3 coding DNA: TGTGCCAGCAGTTTGTCAACGGTGGGGTACACTGAAGCTTTCTTT. It codes for CASSLSTVGYTEAFF.